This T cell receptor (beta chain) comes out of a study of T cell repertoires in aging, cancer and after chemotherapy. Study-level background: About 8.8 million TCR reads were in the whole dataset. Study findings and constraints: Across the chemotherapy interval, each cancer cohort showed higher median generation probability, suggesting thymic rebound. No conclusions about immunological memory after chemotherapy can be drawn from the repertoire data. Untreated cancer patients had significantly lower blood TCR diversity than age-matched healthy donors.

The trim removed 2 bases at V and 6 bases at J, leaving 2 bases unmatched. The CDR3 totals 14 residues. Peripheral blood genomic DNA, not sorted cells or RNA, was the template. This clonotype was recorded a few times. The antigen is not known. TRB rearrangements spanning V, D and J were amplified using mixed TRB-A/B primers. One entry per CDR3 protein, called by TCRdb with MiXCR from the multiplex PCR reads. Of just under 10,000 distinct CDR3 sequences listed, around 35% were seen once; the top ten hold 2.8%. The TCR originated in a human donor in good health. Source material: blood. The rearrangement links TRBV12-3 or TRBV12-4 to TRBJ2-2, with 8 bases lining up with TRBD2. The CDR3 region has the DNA TGTGCCAGCAGTTTAAGCGGGAGCGCCGGGGAGCTGTTTTTT. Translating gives CASSLSGSAGELFF.